This T cell receptor beta chain was sequenced during a study of cytomegalovirus exposure and HLA in healthy donors. General study points: While the bulk of TCR sequences proved rare, some public TCRs turned up in many donors. In presence/absence analyses, roughly uniform sequencing depth across donors was assumed. An analysis was carried out at a later point. It showed that HLA-associated TCR beta chains were more clonally expanded than equally common non-associated chains.

A note on this clone: The antigen remains unidentified.

This PCR relied on a set of 60 Vbeta primers and 13 Jbeta primers. TCRdb's copy holds only in-frame clones and misses some; the assay was immunoSEQ multiplex PCR. The data contain some 180,000 clones, roughly 80% of them singletons. Per germline, CDR1 LNHDA and CDR2 SQIVND (reference sequence). This CDR3 comprises 16 residues. Trimming took 6 bases from V and 0 from J; bases not matched to a gene: 8. The rearrangement joins TRBV19 to TRBJ1-5; 7 bases align to TRBD1. What was sequenced was PBMCs. This TCR derives from a woman in her 30s in good health and CMV-seronegative. The CDR3 loop reads CASRRYRGYSNQPQHF. The CDR3 DNA reads as TGTGCCAGTAGACGTTACAGGGGTTATAGCAATCAGCCCCAGCATTTT.